This T cell receptor beta chain was obtained from a study of radiation and T cells in renal cell carcinoma. Study at large: Nephrectomy followed 15 Gy stereotactic body radiation by 4 weeks.

As for this clone: Its antigen is undetermined.

TCRdb's copy holds only in-frame clones and misses some; the assay was immunoSEQ multiplex PCR. The sample lists about 130,000 clones, approximately 75% occurring once. The time point denotes: blood 2 weeks post-SBRT. Documented treatment: 15 Gy SBRT to primary tumor, nephrectomy 4 weeks later. General observations from the study: Without pretreatment biopsies, baseline tumor clonotype presence was undetermined.

The germline gives CDR1 LNHNV, CDR2 YYDKDF (reference sequence). This CDR3 region has 16 residues. V was cut by 0 bases and J by 0 bases, with 10 bases left in between. This specimen consisted of blood, obtained from a patient whose treatment included radiotherapy and nephrectomy. V gene TRBV15 combines with J gene TRBJ2-3, with D unclear. The TCR sequence derives from a woman aged 60-75 years with renal cell carcinoma. The CDR3 here is CATSRDRTASTDTQYF. In DNA form, the CDR3 reads TGTGCCACCAGCAGAGATAGAACGGCTAGCACAGATACGCAGTATTTT.